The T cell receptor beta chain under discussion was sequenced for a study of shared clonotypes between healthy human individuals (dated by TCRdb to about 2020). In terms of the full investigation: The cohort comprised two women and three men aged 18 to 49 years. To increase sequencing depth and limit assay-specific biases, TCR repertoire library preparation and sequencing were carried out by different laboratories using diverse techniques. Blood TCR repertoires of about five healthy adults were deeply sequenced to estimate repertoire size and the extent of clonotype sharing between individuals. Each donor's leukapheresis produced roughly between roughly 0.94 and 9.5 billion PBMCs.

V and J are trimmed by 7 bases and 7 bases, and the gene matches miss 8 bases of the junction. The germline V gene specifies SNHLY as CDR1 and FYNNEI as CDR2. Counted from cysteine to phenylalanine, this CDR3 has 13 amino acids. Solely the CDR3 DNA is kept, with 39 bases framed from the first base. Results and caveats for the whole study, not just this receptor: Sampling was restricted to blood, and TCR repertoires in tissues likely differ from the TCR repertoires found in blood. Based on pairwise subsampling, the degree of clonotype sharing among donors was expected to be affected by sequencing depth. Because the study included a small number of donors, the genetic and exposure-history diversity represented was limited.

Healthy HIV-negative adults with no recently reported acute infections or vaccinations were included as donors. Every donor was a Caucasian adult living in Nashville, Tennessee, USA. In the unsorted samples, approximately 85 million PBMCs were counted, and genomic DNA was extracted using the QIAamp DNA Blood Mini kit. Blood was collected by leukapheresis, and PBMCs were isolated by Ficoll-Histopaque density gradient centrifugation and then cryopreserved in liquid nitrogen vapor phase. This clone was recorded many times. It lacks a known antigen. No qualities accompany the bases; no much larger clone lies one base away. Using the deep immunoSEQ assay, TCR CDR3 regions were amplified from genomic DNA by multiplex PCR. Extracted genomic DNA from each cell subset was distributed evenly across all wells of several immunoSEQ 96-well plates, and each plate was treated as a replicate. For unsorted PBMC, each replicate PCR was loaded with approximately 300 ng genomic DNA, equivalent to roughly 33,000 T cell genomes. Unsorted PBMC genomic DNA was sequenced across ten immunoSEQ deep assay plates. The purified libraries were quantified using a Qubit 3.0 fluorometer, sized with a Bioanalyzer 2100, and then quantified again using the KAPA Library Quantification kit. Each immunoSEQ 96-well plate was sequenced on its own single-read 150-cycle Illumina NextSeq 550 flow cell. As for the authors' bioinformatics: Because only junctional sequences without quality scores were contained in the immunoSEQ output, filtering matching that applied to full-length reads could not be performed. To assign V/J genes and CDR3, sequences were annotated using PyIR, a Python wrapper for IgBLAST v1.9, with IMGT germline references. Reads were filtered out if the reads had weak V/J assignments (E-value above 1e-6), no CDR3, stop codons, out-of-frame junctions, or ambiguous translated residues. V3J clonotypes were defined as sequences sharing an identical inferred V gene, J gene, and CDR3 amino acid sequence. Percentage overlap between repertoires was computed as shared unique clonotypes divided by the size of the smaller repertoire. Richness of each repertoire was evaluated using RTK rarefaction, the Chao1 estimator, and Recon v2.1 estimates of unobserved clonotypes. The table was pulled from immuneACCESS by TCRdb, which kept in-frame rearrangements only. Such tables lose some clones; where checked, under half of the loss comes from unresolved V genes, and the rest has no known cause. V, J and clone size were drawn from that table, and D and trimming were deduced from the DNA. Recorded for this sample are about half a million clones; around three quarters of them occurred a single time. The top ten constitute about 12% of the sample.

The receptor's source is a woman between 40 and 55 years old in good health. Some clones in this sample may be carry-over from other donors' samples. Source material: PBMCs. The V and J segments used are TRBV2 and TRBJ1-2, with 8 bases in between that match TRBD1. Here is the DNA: TGTGCCAGCATCCCCACAGGGGGTAGTGGCTACACCTTC. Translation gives CASIPTGGSGYTF.